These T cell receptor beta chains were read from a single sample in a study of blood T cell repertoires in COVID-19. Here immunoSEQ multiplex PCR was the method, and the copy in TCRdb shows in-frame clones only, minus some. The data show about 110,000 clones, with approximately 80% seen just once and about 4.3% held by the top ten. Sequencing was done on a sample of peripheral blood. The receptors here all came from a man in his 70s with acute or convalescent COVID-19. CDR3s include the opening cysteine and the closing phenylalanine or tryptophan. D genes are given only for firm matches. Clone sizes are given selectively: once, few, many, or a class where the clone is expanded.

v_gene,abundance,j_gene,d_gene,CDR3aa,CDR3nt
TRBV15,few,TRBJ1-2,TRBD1,CATSRDTGGHNYGYTF,TGTGCCACCAGCAGAGATACAGGGGGCCATAACTATGGCTACACCTTC
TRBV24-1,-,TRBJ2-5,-,CATSDRGLETQYF,TGTGCCACCAGTGATAGGGGATTGGAGACCCAGTACTTC
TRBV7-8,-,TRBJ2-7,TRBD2,CASSLALTSGGVSYEQYF,TGTGCCAGCAGCTTAGCGCTGACTAGCGGGGGGGTGTCCTACGAGCAGTACTTC
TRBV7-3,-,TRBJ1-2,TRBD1,CASSSGTGGVYGYTF,TGTGCCAGCAGCTCCGGGACAGGGGGTGTCTATGGCTACACCTTC
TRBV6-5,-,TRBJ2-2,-,CASSYSTDYTGELFF,TGTGCCAGCAGTTACTCGACAGACTACACCGGGGAGCTGTTTTTT
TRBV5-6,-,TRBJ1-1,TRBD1,CASSPRTGLNTEAFF,TGTGCCAGCAGCCCAAGGACAGGGTTGAACACTGAAGCTTTCTTT
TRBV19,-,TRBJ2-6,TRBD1,CASSPTGQGGANVLTF,TGTGCCAGTAGTCCGACCGGACAGGGTGGGGCCAACGTCCTGACTTTC
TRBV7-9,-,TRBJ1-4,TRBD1,CASRPTGAPAEKLFF,TGTGCCAGCAGACCAACAGGGGCCCCCGCTGAAAAACTGTTTTTT
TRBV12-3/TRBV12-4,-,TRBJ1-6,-,CASSLNSYSPLHF,TGTGCCAGCAGTTTAAACAGTTATTCACCCCTCCACTTT
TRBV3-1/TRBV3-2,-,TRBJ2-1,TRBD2,CASSQILAGGNNEQFF,TGTGCCAGCAGCCAAATTCTAGCGGGGGGCAACAATGAGCAGTTCTTC
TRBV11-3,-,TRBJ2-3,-,CASSLGTGIGNTQYF,TGTGCCAGCAGCCTAGGGACCGGGATAGGGAATACGCAGTATTTT
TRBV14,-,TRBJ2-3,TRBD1,CASSLDRVITDTQYF,TGTGCCAGCAGCCTCGACAGGGTAATAACGGATACGCAGTATTTT
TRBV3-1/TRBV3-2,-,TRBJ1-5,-,CASSQAAGNQPQHF,TGTGCCAGCAGCCAAGCTGCAGGGAATCAGCCCCAGCATTTT
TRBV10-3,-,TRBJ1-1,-,CAISEPSLSGGNTEAFF,TGTGCCATCAGTGAGCCTAGCCTGTCGGGGGGAAACACTGAAGCTTTCTTT
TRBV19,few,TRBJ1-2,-,CASSIQGDYGYTF,TGTGCCAGTAGTATACAGGGTGACTATGGCTACACCTTC
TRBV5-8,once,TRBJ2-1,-,CASRLRGLAYNEQFF,TGTGCCAGCAGACTTAGGGGGTTAGCCTACAATGAGCAGTTCTTC
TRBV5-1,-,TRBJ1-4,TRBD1,CASSQTGTANEKLFF,TGCGCCAGCAGCCAGACAGGGACGGCTAATGAAAAACTGTTTTTT
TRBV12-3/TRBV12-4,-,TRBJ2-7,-,CASSWRKNYEQYF,TGTGCCAGCAGCTGGAGGAAAAACTACGAGCAGTACTTC
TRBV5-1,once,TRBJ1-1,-,CASSLRAGGNTEAFF,TGCGCCAGCTCCCTCCGAGCGGGTGGGAACACTGAAGCTTTCTTT
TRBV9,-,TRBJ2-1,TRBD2,CASSLGAPGGAEQFF,TGTGCCAGCAGCTTAGGGGCTCCGGGAGGTGCTGAGCAGTTCTTC
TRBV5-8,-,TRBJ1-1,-,CASSLGSRNTEAFF,TGTGCCAGCAGCTTGGGGAGCAGGAACACTGAAGCTTTCTTT
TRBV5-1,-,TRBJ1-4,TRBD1,CASSWTGATNEKLFF,TGCGCCAGCAGTTGGACAGGGGCAACTAATGAAAAACTGTTTTTT
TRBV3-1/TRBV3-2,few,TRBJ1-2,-,CASRRDKSYTF,TGTGCCAGCAGGCGAGACAAGAGCTACACCTTC
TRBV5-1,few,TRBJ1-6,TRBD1,CASSLTTGGNSPLHF,TGCGCCAGCAGCCTTACGACAGGGGGTAATTCACCCCTCCACTTT
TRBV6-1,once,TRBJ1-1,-,CASSEYPGTEAFF,TGTGCCAGCAGTGAGTACCCGGGCACTGAAGCTTTCTTT
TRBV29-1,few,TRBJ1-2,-,CSARTVGRYTF,TGCAGCGCCAGGACAGTGGGACGCTACACCTTC
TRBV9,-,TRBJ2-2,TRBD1,CASSKTGANTGELFF,TGTGCCAGCAGCAAAACAGGGGCGAACACCGGGGAGCTGTTTTTT
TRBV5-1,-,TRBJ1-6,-,CASSSTASPLHF,TGCGCCAGCAGCTCGACAGCATCACCCCTCCACTTT
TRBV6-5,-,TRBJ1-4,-,CASMDTVEKLFF,TGTGCCAGCATGGACACAGTTGAAAAACTGTTTTTT
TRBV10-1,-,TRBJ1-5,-,CATGDVSDPRGNQPQHF,TGCGCCACCGGAGATGTTTCAGACCCGAGAGGCAATCAGCCCCAGCATTTT
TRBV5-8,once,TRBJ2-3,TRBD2,CASSPGLAVGSDTQYF,TGTGCCAGCAGCCCGGGACTAGCGGTGGGGTCAGATACGCAGTATTTT